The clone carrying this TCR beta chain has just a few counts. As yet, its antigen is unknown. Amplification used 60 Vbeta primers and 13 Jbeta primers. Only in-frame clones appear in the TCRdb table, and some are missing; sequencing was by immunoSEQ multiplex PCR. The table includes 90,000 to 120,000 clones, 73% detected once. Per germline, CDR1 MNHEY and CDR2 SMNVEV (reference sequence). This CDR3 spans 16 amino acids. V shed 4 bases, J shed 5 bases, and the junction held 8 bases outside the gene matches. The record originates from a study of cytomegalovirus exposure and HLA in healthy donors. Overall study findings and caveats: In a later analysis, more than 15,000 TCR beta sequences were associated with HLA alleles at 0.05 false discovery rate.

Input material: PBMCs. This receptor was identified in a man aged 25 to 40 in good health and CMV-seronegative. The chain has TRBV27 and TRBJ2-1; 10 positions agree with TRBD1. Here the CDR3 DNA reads TGTGCCAGCAGTTACACGACAGGGGGCGTGAACAATGAGCAGTTCTTC. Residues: CASSYTTGGVNNEQFF.